This TCR beta chain was profiled in a study of T cell changes during pregnancy in multiple sclerosis. Germline CDR1 MNHNS, CDR2 SASEGT. Trimming took 11 bases from V and 6 from J, leaving 17 bases between them. The CDR3 has 13 residues. The data were produced by immunoSEQ multiplex PCR, yet TCRdb's version contains in-frame clones alone and is incomplete. This repertoire shows over 80,000 clones, approximately 90% found once; its top ten account for under 0.8%. The chain links TRBV6-1 to TRBJ2-1; TRBD1 might be the D (5 bases). The sequence was collected from a female donor in good health, enrolled as a control in a pregnancy study. The sequencing used peripheral blood, collected in the second trimester of pregnancy. The CDR3 sequence is CAAAGQFINEQFF. The CDR3 bases are TGTGCCGCCGCAGGGCAGTTCATCAATGAGCAGTTCTTC.